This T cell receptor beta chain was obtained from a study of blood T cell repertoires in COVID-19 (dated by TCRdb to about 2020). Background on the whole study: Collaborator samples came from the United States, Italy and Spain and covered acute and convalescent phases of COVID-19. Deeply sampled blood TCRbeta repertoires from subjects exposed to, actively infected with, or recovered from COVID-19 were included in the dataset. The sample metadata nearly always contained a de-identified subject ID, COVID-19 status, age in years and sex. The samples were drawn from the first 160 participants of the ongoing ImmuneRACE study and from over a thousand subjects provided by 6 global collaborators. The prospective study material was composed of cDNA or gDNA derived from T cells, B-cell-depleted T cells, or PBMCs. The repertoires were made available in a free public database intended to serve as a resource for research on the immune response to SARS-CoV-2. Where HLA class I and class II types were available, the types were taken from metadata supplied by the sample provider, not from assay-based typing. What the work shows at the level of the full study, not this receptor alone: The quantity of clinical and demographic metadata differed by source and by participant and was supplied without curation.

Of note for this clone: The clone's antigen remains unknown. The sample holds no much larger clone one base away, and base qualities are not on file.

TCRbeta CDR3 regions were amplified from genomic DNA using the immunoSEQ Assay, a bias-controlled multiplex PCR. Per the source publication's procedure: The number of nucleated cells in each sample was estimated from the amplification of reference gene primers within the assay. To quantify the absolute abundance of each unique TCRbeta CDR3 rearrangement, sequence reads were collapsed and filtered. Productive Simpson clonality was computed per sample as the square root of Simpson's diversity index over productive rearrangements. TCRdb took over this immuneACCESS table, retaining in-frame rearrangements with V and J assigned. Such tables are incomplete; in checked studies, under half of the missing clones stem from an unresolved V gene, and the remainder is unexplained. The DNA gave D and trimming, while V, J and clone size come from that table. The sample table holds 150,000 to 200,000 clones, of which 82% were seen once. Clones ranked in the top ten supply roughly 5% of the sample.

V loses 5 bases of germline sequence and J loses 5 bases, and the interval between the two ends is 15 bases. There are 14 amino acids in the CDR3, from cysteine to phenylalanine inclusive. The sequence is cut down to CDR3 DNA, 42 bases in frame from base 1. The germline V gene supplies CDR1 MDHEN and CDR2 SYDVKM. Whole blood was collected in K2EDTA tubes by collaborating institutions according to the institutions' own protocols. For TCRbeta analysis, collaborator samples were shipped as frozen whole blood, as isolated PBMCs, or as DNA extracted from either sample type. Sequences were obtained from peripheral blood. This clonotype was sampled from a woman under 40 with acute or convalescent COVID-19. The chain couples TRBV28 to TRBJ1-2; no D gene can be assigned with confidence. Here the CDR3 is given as CASSTFARPYGYTF. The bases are TGTGCCAGCAGTACGTTCGCGAGGCCTTATGGCTACACCTTC.